The rows below give T cell receptor beta chains drawn from one sample of a study of CD8 T cells in Susac syndrome. TCRdb processed the immunoSEQ multiplex PCR reads anew with MiXCR; each CDR3 protein has one entry. Of hundreds of thousands of distinct CDR3 sequences in the sample, around 95% were seen once. Sequencing used CD4+ T cells from PBMCs. The source is a human donor with multiple sclerosis. CDR3s include the opening cysteine and the closing phenylalanine or tryptophan. Each record gives: clone size, J gene, D gene, V gene, CDR3 DNA, CDR3 protein. A D gene is named only where the DNA matches it firmly. The size entry is marked missing in some rows and otherwise reads once, few, many or a size class.

clone_size: few
j_call: TRBJ1-4
d_call: .
v_call: TRBV6-1
cdr3_nt: TGTGCCAGCAGTGGCAGTGCAACTAATGAAAAACTGTTTTTT
cdr3_aa: CASSGSATNEKLFF

clone_size: .
j_call: TRBJ2-7
d_call: .
v_call: TRBV29-1
cdr3_nt: TGCAGCGTTGCCCCACAGGGCTCCTACGAGCAGTACTTC
cdr3_aa: CSVAPQGSYEQYF

clone_size: .
j_call: TRBJ2-1
d_call: .
v_call: TRBV3-1
cdr3_nt: TGTGCCAGCAGCCCCGCGGGACACGCCAGCGATGAGCAGTTCTTC
cdr3_aa: CASSPAGHASDEQFF

clone_size: .
j_call: TRBJ2-7
d_call: TRBD2
v_call: TRBV5-4
cdr3_nt: TGTGCCAGCAGCGGTTATTTAGCGGGGGCGACTGGGGAGCAGTACTTC
cdr3_aa: CASSGYLAGATGEQYF

clone_size: once
j_call: TRBJ2-5
d_call: TRBD1
v_call: TRBV30
cdr3_nt: TGTGCCTGGGGTAAGACAGGGTTCCAAGAGACCCAGTACTTC
cdr3_aa: CAWGKTGFQETQYF

clone_size: .
j_call: TRBJ2-2
d_call: .
v_call: TRBV30
cdr3_nt: TGTGCCTGGAGTGGAAGTGCAGTCACCGGGGAGCTGTTTTTT
cdr3_aa: CAWSGSAVTGELFF

clone_size: .
j_call: TRBJ1-1
d_call: .
v_call: TRBV12-3/TRBV12-4
cdr3_nt: TGTGCCAGCAGTTTATTGATGGGGGGTGGCCACAGGGTCGTGGGCACTGAAGCTTTCTTT
cdr3_aa: CASSLLMGGGHRVVGTEAFF

clone_size: .
j_call: TRBJ1-3
d_call: .
v_call: TRBV6-1
cdr3_nt: TGTGCCAGCAGTGAAACCCGTGGAAACACCATATATTTT
cdr3_aa: CASSETRGNTIYF

clone_size: .
j_call: TRBJ2-5
d_call: .
v_call: TRBV27
cdr3_nt: TGTGCCAGCAGCCCGTCGTACCAAGAGACCCAGTACTTC
cdr3_aa: CASSPSYQETQYF

clone_size: .
j_call: TRBJ2-1
d_call: .
v_call: TRBV24-1
cdr3_nt: TGTGCCACCAGTGACCACAGGGGAGGCGGGTCCTACAATGAGCAGTTCTTC
cdr3_aa: CATSDHRGGGSYNEQFF

clone_size: .
j_call: TRBJ2-3
d_call: .
v_call: TRBV12-3/TRBV12-4
cdr3_nt: TGTGCCAGCAGTTTAATCGGCACCACAGATACGCAGTATTTT
cdr3_aa: CASSLIGTTDTQYF

clone_size: .
j_call: TRBJ2-1
d_call: .
v_call: TRBV11-2
cdr3_nt: TGTGCCAGCAGCCACCGGATACTACGAAATGAGCAGTTCTTC
cdr3_aa: CASSHRILRNEQFF

clone_size: .
j_call: TRBJ1-1
d_call: .
v_call: TRBV11-2
cdr3_nt: TGTGCCAGCAGCTTAGGGGGGTTGAGGACTGAAGCTTTCTTT
cdr3_aa: CASSLGGLRTEAFF

clone_size: .
j_call: TRBJ2-3
d_call: TRBD2
v_call: TRBV28
cdr3_nt: TGTGCCAGCAGTTCTCAACTAGCGGGGGGCACAGATACGCAGTATTTT
cdr3_aa: CASSSQLAGGTDTQYF

clone_size: .
j_call: TRBJ1-5
d_call: TRBD1
v_call: TRBV19
cdr3_nt: TGTGCCAGTAGCCTTCGTCCGGGACAGAGCAATCAGCCCCAGCATTTT
cdr3_aa: CASSLRPGQSNQPQHF

clone_size: .
j_call: TRBJ1-2
d_call: TRBD1
v_call: TRBV7-9
cdr3_nt: TGTGCCAGCAGCTCGACACAGGGGAGTGGCTACACCTTC
cdr3_aa: CASSSTQGSGYTF

clone_size: .
j_call: TRBJ1-6
d_call: .
v_call: TRBV20-1
cdr3_nt: TGCAGTGCTAGAGGGGAGGCCAATTCACCCCTCCACTTT
cdr3_aa: CSARGEANSPLHF

clone_size: .
j_call: TRBJ1-1
d_call: .
v_call: TRBV7-2
cdr3_nt: TGTGCCAGCAGCCTAGTACACGGGAACACTGAAGCTTTCTTT
cdr3_aa: CASSLVHGNTEAFF

clone_size: .
j_call: TRBJ2-2
d_call: TRBD1
v_call: TRBV30
cdr3_nt: TGTGCCTGGAGTGAGATTGGGACAGACATCACCGGGGAGCTGTTTTTT
cdr3_aa: CAWSEIGTDITGELFF

clone_size: .
j_call: TRBJ2-5
d_call: .
v_call: TRBV2
cdr3_nt: TGTGCCAGCAGCGTCATGGGGTTGGAGACCCAGTACTTC
cdr3_aa: CASSVMGLETQYF

clone_size: .
j_call: TRBJ2-1
d_call: TRBD2
v_call: TRBV3-1
cdr3_nt: TGTGCCAGCAGCCCGAGGACTAGCGGGAGGAATGAGCAGTTCTTC
cdr3_aa: CASSPRTSGRNEQFF

clone_size: .
j_call: TRBJ1-3
d_call: .
v_call: TRBV15
cdr3_nt: TGTGCCACCAGCAGAGATATCTCGGCAGGGGTGGACACCATATATTTT
cdr3_aa: CATSRDISAGVDTIYF

clone_size: .
j_call: TRBJ1-2
d_call: TRBD1
v_call: TRBV7-9
cdr3_nt: TGTGCCAGCAGCAGGACGACAGGGGGAGGAGGCTACACCTTC
cdr3_aa: CASSRTTGGGGYTF

clone_size: .
j_call: TRBJ1-1
d_call: .
v_call: TRBV19
cdr3_nt: TGTGCCAGTAGTATAGAGCTAAACACTGAAGCTTTCTTT
cdr3_aa: CASSIELNTEAFF

clone_size: .
j_call: TRBJ1-2
d_call: .
v_call: TRBV27
cdr3_nt: TGTGCCAGCAAGAGGGGCGCAGAGTATGGCTACACCTTC
cdr3_aa: CASKRGAEYGYTF

clone_size: .
j_call: TRBJ1-2
d_call: .
v_call: TRBV28
cdr3_nt: TGTGCCAGCAGAGAGGGGCAGCCGCTCGGTGGCTACACCTTC
cdr3_aa: CASREGQPLGGYTF